This T cell receptor beta chain was profiled in a study of alternative splicing in chronic myeloid leukemia remission (TCRdb year 2020). Broadly, across the study: RNA sequencing was used to profile peripheral blood taken from chronic-phase CML patients both at diagnosis and at remission, and those profiles were then compared against healthy donors. The median age was around 53 years at diagnosis and 56 to 60 at remission, while healthy controls had a median age of approximately 36. The female/male split was 11/5 for diagnosis samples, 8/3 for remission samples and 2/4 for controls. Total RNA was extracted with Trizol from peripheral blood mononuclear cells of diagnosis, remission and control samples.

The CDR3, cysteine through phenylalanine, is 14 amino acids long. No DNA appears here. The germline V gene (reference sequence) gives CDR1 as MNHEY and CDR2 as SMNVEV. Remarks on this clonotype: Its antigen remains unidentified.

Library preparation used bulk RNA-seq. The TruSeq Stranded RNA sample prep kit was used to generate libraries of poly-A-enriched mRNA from an input of about 0.92 ug total RNA. Paired-end sequencing was carried out on a HiSeq 2500, and each sample was sequenced in triplicate. Each mate in the RNA-seq data had a read length of 125 nucleotides. In the source study's methods: After trimming, reads were aligned to hg38 using STAR v2.7, and quality control was handled by FASTQC, RSeQC and multiqc. Salmon 0.14.1 was used to quantify gene expression levels as transcripts per million (TPM). Principal component analysis suggested that transcriptomic profiles were not driven by trial, library batch, sequencing batch, treatment regimen or sex. TCRdb reprocessed the reads and assigns one entry to each CDR3 protein sequence, leaving out DNA. The V and J calls and clone size come from TCRdb's table, not from the authors' own analysis. This sample is represented by about 350 distinct CDR3 sequences; 95% to 98% of them were singletons. Together, the top ten hold over 6.5% of the sample.

Peripheral blood from six or seven healthy donors served as normal controls. What the study reported, not specific to this receptor: Blood cell composition differed strongly by timepoint, shifting from myeloid progenitor enrichment at diagnosis to mature lymphoid enrichment at remission. At remission, blood cell composition was reshaped to resemble that of the lymphoid cell-enriched normal controls.

The specimen sequenced was PBMCs. The chain is assembled from TRBV27 and TRBJ1-5. This TCR came from a person aged 30 to 49 in good health. The CDR3 protein: CASSLDRGNQPQHF.